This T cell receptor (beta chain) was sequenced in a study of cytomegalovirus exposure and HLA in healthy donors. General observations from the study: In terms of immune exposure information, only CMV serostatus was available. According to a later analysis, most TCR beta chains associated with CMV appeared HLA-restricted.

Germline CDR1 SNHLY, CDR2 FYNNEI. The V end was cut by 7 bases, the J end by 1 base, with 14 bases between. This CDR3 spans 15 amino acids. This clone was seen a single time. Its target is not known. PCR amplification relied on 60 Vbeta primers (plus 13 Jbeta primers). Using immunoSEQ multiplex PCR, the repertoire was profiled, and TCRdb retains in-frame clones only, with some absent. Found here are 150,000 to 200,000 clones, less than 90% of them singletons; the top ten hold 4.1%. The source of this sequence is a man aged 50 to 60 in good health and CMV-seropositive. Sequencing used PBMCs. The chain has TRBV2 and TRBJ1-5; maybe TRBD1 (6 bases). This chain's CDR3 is CASTPDRLSNQPQHF. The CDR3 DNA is TGTGCCAGCACTCCGGACAGATTAAGCAATCAGCCCCAGCATTTT.